One sample yielded the 8 T cell receptor beta chains listed below, sequenced in a study of blood T cells in healthy people across ages. Using a J-beta primer mix together with a sample-barcoded 5' primer, a second PCR was run for roughly 6 to 12 cycles. TCRdb reprocessed the 5' RACE reads with MiXCR, giving one entry per CDR3 protein. The sample has more than 550,000 distinct CDR3 sequences, 22% seen once. The sequencing sample was made of blood. These receptors were taken from a man between 70 and 80 years old in good health.

The V and J genes are TRBV11-2 and TRBJ1-3; a possible D gene is TRBD1 (6 bases). Germline V gives CDR1 SGHAT, CDR2 FQNNGV. This CDR3 contains 15 residues. With 4 bases removed from V and 2 bases from J, the gap between germline ends came to 12 bases. The CDR3 DNA sequence: TGTGCCAGCAGCTATTCCGGGACAACTGGAAACACCATATATTTT. Encoded protein: CASSYSGTTGNTIYF.

In this sample, this clonotype turned up a few times. This sequence joins TRBV6-2 or TRBV6-3 and TRBJ2-7; 9 nucleotides line up with TRBD2. J lost 0 bases, V lost 5 bases, and 8 bases had no gene match. Germline V gives CDR1 MNHEY, CDR2 SVGEGT. This CDR3 has 16 amino acids. The CDR3 sequence is CASSRRTSASSYEQYF. The CDR3 bases are TGTGCCAGCAGTCGCCGGACTAGCGCCAGCTCCTACGAGCAGTACTTC.

On this clonotype itself: Relative to the germline gene, one junction end is altered; a read error may explain this. The chain joins TRBV19 to TRBJ2-1; TRBD2 matches at 9 bases. Per germline, CDR1 LNHDA and CDR2 SQIVND (reference sequence). This CDR3 contains 15 residues. CDR3 bases: TGTGCCAGTGGTATTGGAGCGGGGGGCTACAATGAGCAGTTCTTC. Translated, it gives CASGIGAGGYNEQFF. The variable domain in full, with the rest retrieved from reference TRBV19 and TRBJ2-1, is DGGITQSPKYLFRKEGQNVTLSCEQNLNHDAMYWYRQDPGQGLRLIYYSQIVNDFQKGDIAEGYSVSREKKESFPLTVTSAQKNPTAFYLCASGIGAGGYNEQFFGPGTRLTVL.

V is TRBV6-5 and J is TRBJ1-2; 7 nucleotides line up with TRBD1. Germline CDR1 is MNHEY and CDR2 is SVGAGI. Germline trimming cut 4 bases from V and 4 bases from J; bases unmatched to any gene: 6. The CDR3 runs to 14 residues. The CDR3 DNA reads TGTGCCAGCAGTTGGGACAGCCCTCCCTATGGCTACACCTTC. Amino acids: CASSWDSPPYGYTF.

There are a few counts of this clonotype. The chain recombines TRBV12-3 or TRBV12-4 with TRBJ1-1; D is unclear. The V and J ends lost 8 bases and 5 bases respectively, with 15 bases between them. The CDR3 consists of 13 residues. The CDR3 sequence is CASLRRVQTEAFF. The DNA for the CDR3 is TGTGCCAGCCTTCGGAGGGTTCAAACTGAAGCTTTCTTT.

This clonotype was observed a few times. The gene calls are TRBV29-1 and TRBJ2-1, with D uncertain. CDR1 SQVTM and CDR2 ANQGSEA come from the germline V gene. This CDR3 spans 13 amino acids. V was pared by 3 bases and J by 0 bases, with 6 bases between. CDR3 residues: CSVDLSSYNEQFF. In DNA form, the CDR3 reads TGCAGCGTTGACTTGAGCTCCTACAATGAGCAGTTCTTC.

J is TRBJ1-1 and V is TRBV3-1; no firm D call. The ends were cut back, 0 bases at V and 0 bases at J, with 8 bases in the middle. CDR1 is LGHDT, CDR2 YNNKEL, per germline (reference sequence). This CDR3 is built from 15 residues. CDR3 amino acids: CASSQERRVNTEAFF. CDR3 DNA sequence: TGTGCCAGCAGCCAAGAAAGGAGGGTGAACACTGAAGCTTTCTTT.

J is TRBJ2-6 and V is TRBV20-1, with unresolved D. V lost 2 bases and J 0 bases, leaving 5 bases between the germline ends. The CDR3 has 14 residues. Germline V CDR1 and CDR2: DFQATT, SNEGSKA (reference sequence). CDR3 amino acids: CSARKLSGANVLTF. CDR3 DNA sequence: TGCAGTGCTAGAAAGCTCTCTGGGGCCAACGTCCTGACTTTC.